This record concerns one T cell receptor (beta chain) sequence. The antigen is unknown. Trimming took 6 bases from V and 1 from J, leaving 11 bases between them. The CDR3 has 14 amino acids. Looked up from germline, CDR1 is KGHSH and CDR2 is LQKENI. This sample stems from a study of T cell responses to AZD1222 COVID-19 vaccine. General study findings and limits: Clonal diversity was possibly underestimated, and the donors were mostly white British, with more females. The peak T cell response came first, and repertoires were sampled only after it.

Using immunoSEQ multiplex PCR, the repertoire was profiled, and TCRdb retains in-frame clones only, with some absent. Of nearly 110,000 clones detected, 91% appear once; the ten largest clones hold 22%. This chain links TRBV18 with TRBJ2-3; tentative D call: TRBD1 (5 bases). This TCR came from an adult in good health. The sample here was peripheral blood, taken on day 0 of AZD1222 vaccination. CDR3 DNA sequence: TGTGCCAGCTCGCCGTCACAGGGCACAGATACGCAGTATTTT. Its translation is CASSPSQGTDTQYF.